A single sample gave rise to the 13 T cell receptor beta chains below, sequenced in a study of vaccination effects on CD4 cells after COVID-19. Their target antigens are unknown. Here immunoSEQ multiplex PCR was the method, and the copy in TCRdb shows in-frame clones only, minus some. The data contain 42,000 or so clones, around 72% of them singletons. Sequencing was preceded by expansion of antigen-specific CD4+ T cells with viral peptide pools in the ViraFEST assay. Culture proceeded for nine to ten days, and CD4+ T cells were then isolated. PCR showed that the person got SARS-CoV-2 infection at some point between March and December 2020. Source: CD4+ T cells from PBMCs cultured with a peptide pool, taken before COVID-19 vaccination. The receptor set was obtained from a human donor who had a prior SARS-CoV-2 infection.

This clone was counted only a few times. This chain connects TRBV7-2 to TRBJ2-7, with D possibly being TRBD2 (5 bases). V dropped 1 base and J dropped 8 bases, with 15 bases sitting between them. Germline lookup yields CDR1 SGHTA and CDR2 FQGNSA. This CDR3 comprises 14 residues. The CDR3 DNA is TGTGCCAGCAGCTTAGGCGGGCCATACGACAAGCAGTACTTC. It specifies CASSLGGPYDKQYF.

This chain links TRBV28 with TRBJ2-7; 12 nucleotides line up with TRBD2. This CDR3 comprises 15 residues. CDR1 and CDR2 from the germline V gene are MDHEN and SYDVKM. J was trimmed by 4 bases and V by 6 bases; bases with no gene match: 7. DNA of the CDR3: TGTGCCAGCAGCCGACCGGGACTAGCGGGTTACGAGCAGTACTTC. Translating gives CASSRPGLAGYEQYF.

This rearrangement joins TRBV18 to TRBJ2-7; 8 nucleotides line up with TRBD2. Germline lookup yields CDR1 KGHSH and CDR2 LQKENI. The V segment lost 2 bases and the J segment 6 bases; nucleotides outside the gene matches: 3. The CDR3 totals 13 residues. The CDR3 sequence is CASSPGLAGEQYF. As DNA, the CDR3 is TGTGCCAGCTCACCAGGACTAGCTGGCGAGCAGTACTTC.

The chain combines TRBV4-2 with TRBJ2-5; 15 bases agree with TRBD2. The CDR3 loop spans 16 amino acids. Germline-derived CDR1 and CDR2 are LGHNA and YNFKEQ. V was clipped by 4 bases and J by 5 bases; unmatched bases: 5. CDR3 DNA: TGTGCCAGCAGCCCAGGACTAGCGGGGGGGCAGGAGACCCAGTACTTC. The encoded protein is CASSPGLAGGQETQYF.

The chain recombines TRBV18 with TRBJ2-1; 8 positions agree with TRBD1. This CDR3 has 17 residues. Germline trimming cut 0 bases from V and 0 bases from J; bases unmatched to any gene: 4. Germline lookup yields CDR1 KGHSH and CDR2 LQKENI. The CDR3 here is CASSPPDRGRSYNEQFF. For the CDR3, the DNA is TGTGCCAGCTCACCACCCGACAGGGGCCGCTCCTACAATGAGCAGTTCTTC.

The chain employs TRBV27 and TRBJ2-1, with 9 positions matching TRBD2. The germline gives CDR1 MNHEY, CDR2 SMNVEV (reference sequence). This CDR3 spans 14 amino acids. The V gene end was trimmed by 3 bases and the J gene end by 8 bases; junction bases not matched to a gene: 5. The CDR3 sequence: CASSFSGRGDEQFF. CDR3 sequence (DNA): TGTGCCAGCAGTTTTAGCGGGAGAGGGGATGAGCAGTTCTTC.

The chain uses TRBV6-5 and TRBJ2-4; 10 nucleotides match TRBD2. V lost 4 bases to trimming and J lost 8 bases; unmatched junction nucleotides: 8. The CDR3 is 15 amino acids. Germline V gene sequence: CDR1 MNHEY, CDR2 SVGAGI. The DNA of the CDR3 is TGTGCCAGCAGTTTGGGATTAGCGGGGGGCTACATTCAGTACTTC. It yields the protein CASSLGLAGGYIQYF.

The rearrangement uses TRBV12-3 or TRBV12-4 and TRBJ1-2; no clear D gene. The V and J ends lost 1 base and 5 bases respectively, with 5 bases between them. The CDR3 has 12 residues. In DNA, the CDR3 is TGTGCCAGCAGTTTAGAAGGGTATGGCTACACCTTC. Protein: CASSLEGYGYTF.

This sequence joins TRBV7-8 and TRBJ2-2; TRBD1 agrees at 9 bases. The germline V gene has CDR1 SGHVS and CDR2 FQNEAQ. The CDR3 runs 15 residues. With 5 bases clipped from V and 4 bases from J, the junction kept 5 bases outside the gene matches. The CDR3 DNA is TGTGCCAGCAGCAGAACAGGGGGCTTCACCGGGGAGCTGTTTTTT. Its protein is CASSRTGGFTGELFF.

The chain combines TRBV12-5 with TRBJ1-1; unclear D gene. Trimming cost V 8 bases and J 1 base, with 5 bases left between them. Germline assignment: CDR1 LGHNT and CDR2 FRNRAP. This CDR3 has 11 amino acids. The CDR3 DNA follows: TGTGCTAGTCAGAAGAACACTGAAGCTTTCTTT. It specifies CASQKNTEAFF.

This chain links TRBV10-3 with TRBJ2-7, with 8 nucleotides matching TRBD2. This CDR3 spans 14 amino acids. Looked up from germline, CDR1 is ENHRY and CDR2 is SYGVKD. Losses at the gene ends were 6 bases for V and 0 bases for J; bases not matched to a gene: 4. CDR3 bases: TGTGCCATCAGGGCAGGGACTAGCTCCTACGAGCAGTACTTC. This translates into CAIRAGTSSYEQYF.

This clone has a handful of counts. The rearrangement joins TRBV24-1 to TRBJ2-1, with D uncertain. Looked up from germline, CDR1 is KGHDR and CDR2 is SFDVKD. CDR3 size: 13 residues. V lost 4 bases and J lost 12, with 15 bases in between. The CDR3 reads CATSENVSPRQFF. In DNA form, the CDR3 reads TGTGCCACCAGTGAGAATGTTAGCCCTCGGCAGTTCTTC.

The chain couples TRBV4-1 to TRBJ2-1; TRBD2 agrees at 9 bases. The germline CDR1 and CDR2 sequences are MGHRA and YSYEKL. CDR3 size: 22 residues. V was clipped by 0 bases and J by 4 bases; unmatched bases: 22. The CDR3: CASSQDLSSSGILWGPYNEQFF. CDR3 sequence (DNA): TGCGCCAGCAGCCAAGATCTAAGCTCTAGCGGGATACTCTGGGGGCCGTACAATGAGCAGTTCTTC.